The text below deals with one T cell receptor beta chain. Its antigen is not identified. An end of the junction differs from the germline gene, which may be a read error. The data are from a study of T cells in Graves' hyperthyroidism and ophthalmopathy. Overall study context: Peripheral blood sampling occurred at initial diagnosis, before any treatment.

The study's findings and limits: The model's output predicted ophthalmopathy at a median of roughly seven months prior to onset.

What was amplified from RNA transcripts were TCR beta CDR3 regions. Carried out on the TCR CDR3, a first-round RT-PCR used the HTBI primer set. TCRdb fed the multiplex PCR reads into MiXCR, producing one record per CDR3 protein. The table includes over 450,000 distinct CDR3 sequences, roughly 14% detected once. Hyperthyroidism, newly diagnosed and lasting under 2 months, affected patients aged 18 to 65. This clonotype was sampled from a woman aged 18-29 years with Graves' hyperthyroidism. Material for sequencing was blood.

The CDR3 protein is CASREDYLSHYNEQFF. The CDR3 nucleotides read TGTGCCAGCAGGGAAGACTACCTTAGTCACTACAATGAGCAGTTCTTC. The V and J genes are TRBV6-1 and TRBJ2-1, with a weak D call TRBD2 (5 bases). CDR3 length: 16 amino acids. CDR1 MNHNS and CDR2 SASEGT come from the germline V gene.